Listed below are T cell receptor beta chains from one sample, sequenced in a study of cytomegalovirus exposure and HLA in healthy donors. This table comes from immunoSEQ multiplex PCR, and its TCRdb copy is limited to in-frame clones, with some not included. The table has about 120,000 clones, about 88% seen once; the top ten hold less than 1.5%. Material for sequencing was PBMCs. The receptors originated from a woman between 18 and 30 years old in good health and CMV-seronegative. Each CDR3 is given with its conserved first and last residue. Each record gives: V gene, J gene, clone size, D gene, CDR3 protein, CDR3 DNA. A D gene is named only where the DNA matches it firmly. Only part of the rows carry a size: once, few, many, or a class if the clone is expanded.

V: TRBV18; J: TRBJ2-3; size: NA; D: TRBD2; CDR3: CASSPVLAGNTDTQYF; DNA: TGTGCCAGCTCACCCGTACTAGCGGGGAACACAGATACGCAGTATTTT
V: TRBV27; J: TRBJ1-4; size: NA; D: NA; CDR3: CASSLGLSSRDQEKLFF; DNA: TGTGCCAGCAGTTTAGGGTTGTCGTCCAGGGATCAGGAAAAACTGTTTTTT
V: TRBV27; J: TRBJ1-4; size: NA; D: NA; CDR3: CASSLSRQPNEKLFF; DNA: TGTGCCAGCAGTTTGAGCCGACAGCCTAATGAAAAACTGTTTTTT
V: TRBV7-9; J: TRBJ1-6; size: NA; D: TRBD1; CDR3: CASSLGGTAPNSPLHF; DNA: TGTGCCAGCAGCTTAGGCGGGACAGCCCCTAATTCACCCCTCCACTTT
V: TRBV28; J: TRBJ1-2; size: NA; D: NA; CDR3: CASRSHRVFIYGYTF; DNA: TGTGCCAGCAGGTCCCACAGGGTATTCATCTATGGCTACACCTTC
V: TRBV7-8; J: TRBJ1-2; size: NA; D: NA; CDR3: CASSLVQGNYGYTF; DNA: TGTGCCAGCAGCTTAGTCCAGGGGAACTATGGCTACACCTTC
V: TRBV29-1; J: TRBJ1-1; size: NA; D: NA; CDR3: CSVALGEANTEAFF; DNA: TGCAGCGTGGCCCTTGGGGAGGCCAACACTGAAGCTTTCTTT
V: TRBV19; J: TRBJ1-3; size: once; D: NA; CDR3: CASSQTVLGNTIYF; DNA: TGTGCCAGTAGCCAGACAGTTCTTGGAAACACCATATATTTT
V: TRBV28; J: TRBJ2-7; size: NA; D: TRBD2; CDR3: CASSVGGEPYEQYF; DNA: TGTGCCAGCAGCGTCGGGGGGGAGCCCTACGAGCAGTACTTC
V: TRBV18; J: TRBJ1-2; size: NA; D: NA; CDR3: CASSPGQSDGYTF; DNA: TGTGCCAGCTCCCCTGGACAGAGCGATGGCTACACCTTC
V: TRBV28; J: TRBJ2-7; size: NA; D: NA; CDR3: CASSDEPTGGSEQYF; DNA: TGTGCCAGCAGTGACGAACCGACAGGCGGGTCCGAGCAGTACTTC
V: TRBV11-2; J: TRBJ2-3; size: NA; D: NA; CDR3: CASSSRRDFTDTQYF; DNA: TGTGCCAGCAGCTCGAGAAGGGACTTCACAGATACGCAGTATTTT
V: TRBV27; J: TRBJ2-1; size: NA; D: NA; CDR3: CASSLSGSSYNEQFF; DNA: TGTGCCAGCAGTTTATCCGGTAGCTCCTACAATGAGCAGTTCTTC
V: TRBV7-2; J: TRBJ1-4; size: NA; D: NA; CDR3: CASSLFGRANEKLFF; DNA: TGTGCCAGCAGCTTATTTGGCAGGGCTAATGAAAAACTGTTTTTT
V: TRBV9; J: TRBJ2-4; size: NA; D: NA; CDR3: CASSERNWTNNLAKNIQYF; DNA: TGTGCCAGCAGCGAAAGAAATTGGACAAACAATCTAGCCAAAAACATTCAGTACTTC
V: TRBV11-2; J: TRBJ1-1; size: once; D: TRBD1; CDR3: CASSAGGWDRRNTEAFF; DNA: TGTGCCAGCAGCGCAGGGGGTTGGGACAGAAGAAACACTGAAGCTTTCTTT
V: TRBV6-4; J: TRBJ2-2; size: NA; D: TRBD1; CDR3: CASSDDRDNTGELFF; DNA: TGTGCCAGCAGTGATGACAGGGACAACACCGGGGAGCTGTTTTTT
V: TRBV4-3; J: TRBJ2-7; size: NA; D: TRBD1; CDR3: CASSVGQNYEQYF; DNA: TGCGCCAGCAGCGTGGGACAGAATTACGAGCAGTACTTC
V: TRBV18; J: TRBJ2-7; size: NA; D: TRBD2; CDR3: CASSPIAGTHYEQYF; DNA: TGTGCCAGCTCACCCATAGCGGGGACCCACTACGAGCAGTACTTC
V: TRBV11-3; J: TRBJ2-1; size: NA; D: NA; CDR3: CASSIVGGSDEQFF; DNA: TGTGCCAGCAGCATTGTAGGGGGATCAGATGAGCAGTTCTTC
V: TRBV18; J: TRBJ2-1; size: NA; D: NA; CDR3: CASSPLGYSYNEQFF; DNA: TGTGCCAGCTCACCTCTAGGATACTCCTACAATGAGCAGTTCTTC
V: TRBV5-5; J: TRBJ1-2; size: NA; D: NA; CDR3: CASSEGDTYGYTF; DNA: TGTGCCAGCAGCGAAGGGGACACCTATGGCTACACCTTC
V: TRBV11-2; J: TRBJ2-7; size: NA; D: TRBD2; CDR3: CASSRLAGGVGVWHEQYF; DNA: TGTGCCAGCAGCCGACTAGCGGGAGGAGTCGGGGTCTGGCACGAGCAGTACTTC
V: TRBV19; J: TRBJ2-7; size: NA; D: NA; CDR3: CASSLTDKSYEQYF; DNA: TGTGCCAGTAGTCTGACGGACAAATCCTACGAGCAGTACTTC